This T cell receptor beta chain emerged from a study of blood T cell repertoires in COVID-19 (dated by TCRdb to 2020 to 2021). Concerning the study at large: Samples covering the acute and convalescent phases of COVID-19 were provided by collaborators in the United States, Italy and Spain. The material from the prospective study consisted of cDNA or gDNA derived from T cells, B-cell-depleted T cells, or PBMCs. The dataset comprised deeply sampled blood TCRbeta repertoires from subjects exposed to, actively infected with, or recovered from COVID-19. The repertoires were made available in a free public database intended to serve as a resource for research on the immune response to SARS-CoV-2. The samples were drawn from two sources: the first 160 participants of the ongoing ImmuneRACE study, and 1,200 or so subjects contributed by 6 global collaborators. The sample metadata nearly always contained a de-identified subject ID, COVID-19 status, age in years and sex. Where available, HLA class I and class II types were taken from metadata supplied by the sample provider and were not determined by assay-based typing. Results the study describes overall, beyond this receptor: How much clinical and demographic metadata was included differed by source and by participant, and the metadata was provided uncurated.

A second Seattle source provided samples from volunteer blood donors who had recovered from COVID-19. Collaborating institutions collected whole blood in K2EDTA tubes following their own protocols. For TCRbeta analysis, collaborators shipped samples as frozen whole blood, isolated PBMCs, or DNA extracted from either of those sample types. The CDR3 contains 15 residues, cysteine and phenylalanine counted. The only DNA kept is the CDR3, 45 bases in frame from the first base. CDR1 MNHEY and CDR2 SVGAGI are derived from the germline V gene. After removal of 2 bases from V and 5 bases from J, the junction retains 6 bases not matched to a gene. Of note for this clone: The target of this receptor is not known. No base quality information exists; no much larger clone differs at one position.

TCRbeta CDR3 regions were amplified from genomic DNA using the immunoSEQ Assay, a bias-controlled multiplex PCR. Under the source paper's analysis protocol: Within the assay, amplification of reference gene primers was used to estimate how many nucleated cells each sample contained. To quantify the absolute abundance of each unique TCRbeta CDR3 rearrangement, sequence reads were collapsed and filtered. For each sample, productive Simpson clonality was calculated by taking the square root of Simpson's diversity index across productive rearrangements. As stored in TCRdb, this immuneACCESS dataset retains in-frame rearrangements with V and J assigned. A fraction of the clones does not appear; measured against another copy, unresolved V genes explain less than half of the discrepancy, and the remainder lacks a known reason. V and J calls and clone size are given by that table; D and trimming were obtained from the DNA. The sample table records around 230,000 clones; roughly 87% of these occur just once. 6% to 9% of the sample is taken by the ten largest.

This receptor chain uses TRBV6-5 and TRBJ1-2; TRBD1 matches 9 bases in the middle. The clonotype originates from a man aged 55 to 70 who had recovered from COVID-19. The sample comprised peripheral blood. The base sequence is TGTGCCAGCAGTTACGGGACAGGGTTCCTATATGGCTACACCTTC. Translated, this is CASSYGTGFLYGYTF.